Below, 5 T cell receptor beta chains from the same sample are listed, as sequenced in a study of T cells expressing NK-cell markers. TCRdb re-called the 5' RACE reads and gives one entry per CDR3 protein, without DNA. The sample shows about 550,000 distinct CDR3 sequences, and approximately 3.6% sits with its ten largest clones. The sample comprised blood T cells: a sorted CD56 or NKG2C T cell subset, CD4+ or CD8+ T cells, or bulk PBMC T cells (not recorded which). These receptors were taken from a young man in good health.

V and J are TRBV12-3 or TRBV12-4 and TRBJ2-5; TCRdb's assignment of TRBD1 cannot be checked, as there is no DNA. This CDR3 is built from 16 residues. The CDR3: CASSSPLTRRGETQYF.

This rearrangement joins TRBV2 to TRBJ1-1. The length of the CDR3 is 13 residues. Germline CDR1 reads SNHLY; CDR2 reads FYNNEI. The CDR3 sequence is CASALEGPTEAFF.

The chain uses TRBV12-3 or TRBV12-4 and TRBJ2-1. The CDR3 is 16 residues long. CDR3 sequence: CASSLARDIVHNEQFF.

Here the CDR3 reads CASSYRDSGTEAFF. This rearrangement joins TRBV12-3 or TRBV12-4 to TRBJ1-1; there is no DNA to check the TCRdb D call of TRBD1. CDR3 size: 14 residues.

The genes are TRBV4-2 and TRBJ2-3; TCRdb gives TRBD2 as the D gene, but with no DNA this cannot be confirmed. CDR1 and CDR2 (germline): LGHNA, YNFKEQ. This CDR3 spans 19 amino acids. CDR3 residues: CASSLTSGLAGVTTDTQYF.